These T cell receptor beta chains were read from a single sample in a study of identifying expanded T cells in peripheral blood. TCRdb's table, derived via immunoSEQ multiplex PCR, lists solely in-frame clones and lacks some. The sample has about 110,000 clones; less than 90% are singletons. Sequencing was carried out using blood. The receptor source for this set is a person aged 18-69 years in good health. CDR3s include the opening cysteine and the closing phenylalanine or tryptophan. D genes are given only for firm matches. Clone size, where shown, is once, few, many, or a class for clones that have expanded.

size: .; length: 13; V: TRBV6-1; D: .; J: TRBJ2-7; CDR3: CASGRDTSYEQYF; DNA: TGTGCCAGCGGGAGGGACACGTCCTACGAGCAGTACTTC
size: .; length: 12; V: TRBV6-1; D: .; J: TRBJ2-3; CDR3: CASSTTTDTQYF; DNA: TGTGCCAGCAGCACAACCACAGATACGCAGTATTTT
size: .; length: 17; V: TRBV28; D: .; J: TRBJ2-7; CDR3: CASSFRMGGPLQYEQYF; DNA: TGTGCCAGCAGTTTTAGGATGGGGGGACCACTCCAGTACGAGCAGTACTTC
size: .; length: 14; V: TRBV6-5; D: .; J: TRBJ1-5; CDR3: CASSYGSGNQPQHF; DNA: TGTGCCAGCAGTTACGGGTCGGGCAATCAGCCCCAGCATTTT
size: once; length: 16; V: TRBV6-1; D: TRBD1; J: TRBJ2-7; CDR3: CASSGRDRGGGNEQYF; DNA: TGTGCCAGCAGTGGCCGGGACAGGGGGGGAGGCAACGAGCAGTACTTC
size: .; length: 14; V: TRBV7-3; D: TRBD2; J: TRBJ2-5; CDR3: CASSGGGSGKTQYF; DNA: TGTGCCAGCTCAGGAGGCGGGAGCGGAAAGACCCAGTACTTC
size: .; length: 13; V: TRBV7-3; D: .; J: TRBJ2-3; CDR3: CASSLSIEATQYF; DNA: TGTGCCAGCAGCTTGAGTATTGAGGCTACGCAGTATTTT
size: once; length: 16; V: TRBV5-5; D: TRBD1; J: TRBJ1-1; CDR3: CASSYGTGPMNTEAFF; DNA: TGTGCCAGCAGCTACGGGACAGGGCCCATGAACACTGAAGCTTTCTTT
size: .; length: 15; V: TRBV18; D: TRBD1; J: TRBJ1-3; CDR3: CASSLMDRAGNTIYF; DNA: TGTGCCAGCTCACTAATGGACAGGGCTGGAAACACCATATATTTT
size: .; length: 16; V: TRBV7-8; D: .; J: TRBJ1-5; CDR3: CASSYKTGNSNQPQHF; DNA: TGTGCCAGCAGCTACAAAACAGGGAATAGCAATCAGCCCCAGCATTTT
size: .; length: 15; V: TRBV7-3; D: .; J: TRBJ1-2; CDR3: CASSLGPGEGRGYTF; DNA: TGTGCCAGCAGCTTAGGTCCAGGGGAGGGTCGTGGCTACACCTTC
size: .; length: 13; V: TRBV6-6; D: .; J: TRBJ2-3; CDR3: CASSYVGADTQYF; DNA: TGTGCCAGCAGTTACGTGGGTGCAGATACGCAGTATTTT
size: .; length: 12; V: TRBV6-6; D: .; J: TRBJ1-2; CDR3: CASSYGREGYTF; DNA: TGTGCCAGCAGTTACGGGAGGGAGGGCTACACCTTC
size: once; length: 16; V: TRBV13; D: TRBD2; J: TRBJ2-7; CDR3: CASRTTSGGPRGEQYF; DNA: TGTGCCAGCAGAACGACTAGCGGGGGGCCCCGGGGCGAGCAGTACTTC
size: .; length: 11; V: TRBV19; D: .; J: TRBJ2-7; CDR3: CASSIGKEQYF; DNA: TGTGCCAGTAGTATAGGGAAGGAGCAGTACTTC
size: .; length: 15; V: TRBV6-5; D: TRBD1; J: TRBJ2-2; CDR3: CASRSRQGGTGELFF; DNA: TGTGCCAGCAGAAGTAGACAGGGTGGCACCGGGGAGCTGTTTTTT
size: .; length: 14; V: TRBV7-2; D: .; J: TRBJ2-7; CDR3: CASSLGGSYYEQYF; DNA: TGTGCCAGCAGCTTAGGCGGTAGCTACTACGAGCAGTACTTC
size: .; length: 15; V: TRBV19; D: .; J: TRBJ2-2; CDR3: CASSIGARATGELFF; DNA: TGTGCCAGTAGTATAGGAGCAAGGGCCACCGGGGAGCTGTTTTTT
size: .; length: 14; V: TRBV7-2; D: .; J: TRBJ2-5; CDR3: CASSFRGTQETQYF; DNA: TGTGCCAGCAGCTTTCGGGGTACGCAAGAGACCCAGTACTTC
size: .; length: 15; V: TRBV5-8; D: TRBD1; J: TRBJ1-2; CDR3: CASSSSPGQGYGYTF; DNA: TGTGCCAGCAGCTCGTCTCCGGGACAGGGCTATGGCTACACCTTC